Listed below are T cell receptor beta chains from one sample, sequenced in a study of regulatory T cells in long-lasting Graves disease. A single record per CDR3 protein comes from TCRdb applying MiXCR to the multiplex PCR reads. This table has about 310,000 distinct CDR3 sequences, 20% to 25% appearing once. Here the sequenced sample was peripheral blood mononuclear cells (PBMCs), taken when the disease was refractory, from a patient treated with antithyroid drugs. These receptors all stem from a female donor with Graves disease. Each CDR3 is given with its conserved first and last residue. A D gene is named only where the DNA matches it firmly. The listing skips clone size in some rows; elsewhere it reads once, few, many or a size class.

NA	NA	TRBV29-1	TRBJ2-3	TGCAGCGTCCACAGGGATACGCAGTATTTT	CSVHRDTQYF
TRBD1	NA	TRBV4-3	TRBJ1-4	TGCGCCAGCAGCCAGGGGACAGGGGGGTTCCCGACTAATGAAAAACTGTTTTTT	CASSQGTGGFPTNEKLFF
NA	many	TRBV12-3/TRBV12-4	TRBJ2-5	TGTGCCAGCACGTGGGGGTACGGCGAAGAGACCCAGTACTTC	CASTWGYGEETQYF
NA	many	TRBV2	TRBJ1-1	TGTGCCAGCAGTGTCGAACGGGGTAACGCTGAAGCTTTCTTT	CASSVERGNAEAFF
TRBD2	NA	TRBV12-3/TRBV12-4	TRBJ2-3	TGTGCCAGCAGTTGGACTAGCGGGAGCACAGATACGCAGTATTTT	CASSWTSGSTDTQYF
TRBD2	few	TRBV20-1	TRBJ2-2	TGCAGTGCTGTAGCGGGAACGGACTACGGGGAGCTGTTTTTT	CSAVAGTDYGELFF
TRBD1	many	TRBV7-2	TRBJ1-2	TGTGCCAGCAGCCCAGACGGACAGGGGAACTATGGCTACACCTTC	CASSPDGQGNYGYTF
NA	NA	TRBV25-1	TRBJ2-7	TGTGCCAGCAGTGGCGACGCGTACGAGCAGTACTTC	CASSGDAYEQYF
TRBD2	NA	TRBV12-3/TRBV12-4	TRBJ2-1	TGTGCCAGCAGTTTAGGAGCGGGAGGCGATGAGCAGTTCTTC	CASSLGAGGDEQFF
NA	many	TRBV20-1	TRBJ2-5	TGCAGTGCTAGTATTTCAGGGTTACAGACCCAGTACTTC	CSASISGLQTQYF
TRBD2	NA	TRBV9	TRBJ2-5	TGTGCCAGCAGCGTGAGCGGGAGCCACCCTTTAGAGACCCAGTACTTC	CASSVSGSHPLETQYF
NA	NA	TRBV6-1	TRBJ2-4	TGTGCCAGCAGCCCCGGTTGGGCTGGGGAAGGCAAAAACATTCAGTACTTC	CASSPGWAGEGKNIQYF
TRBD2	few	TRBV10-3	TRBJ2-5	TGTGCCATCAGTGAAACCGGGAGGGAGCAAGAGACCCAGTACTTC	CAISETGREQETQYF
NA	many	TRBV13	TRBJ1-1	TGTGCCAGCACCATCTCGCCAGGGATGGACACTGAAGCTTTCTTT	CASTISPGMDTEAFF
NA	few	TRBV27	TRBJ1-5	TGTGCCAGCAGTCCGACTCTAAGGCAGCCCCAGCATTTT	CASSPTLRQPQHF
TRBD1	NA	TRBV19	TRBJ2-1	TGTGCCAGTAGTACCCTGGGACAGACGGCCTACAATGAGCAGTTCTTC	CASSTLGQTAYNEQFF
NA	many	TRBV7-2	TRBJ2-7	TGTGCCAGCAGCTTAGGGACAACCTACGAGCAGTACTTC	CASSLGTTYEQYF
NA	few	TRBV14	TRBJ2-5	TGTGCCAGCAGCCAAGAGAGAGGGACATGGGGGGAGACCCAGTACTTC	CASSQERGTWGETQYF
NA	many	TRBV2	TRBJ2-7	TGTGCCAGCAGTCGAGCATACGAGCAGTACTTC	CASSRAYEQYF
TRBD1	NA	TRBV12-3/TRBV12-4	TRBJ1-2	TGTGCCAGCAGTGACCGGGACAGGGACTTTGGCTACACCTTC	CASSDRDRDFGYTF
NA	NA	TRBV12-3/TRBV12-4	TRBJ2-7	TGTGCCAGCAGTCGGGACCACAACTCCTACGAGCAGTACTTC	CASSRDHNSYEQYF
NA	NA	TRBV27	TRBJ2-6	TGTGCCAGCAGTTTCAGGGGAGGGTCCAACGTCCTGACTTTC	CASSFRGGSNVLTF
TRBD1	NA	TRBV9	TRBJ2-5	TGTGCCAGCAGCTTAGGAGCCACAGGGGGCCGGGAGACCCAGTACTTC	CASSLGATGGRETQYF
NA	NA	TRBV15	TRBJ1-6	TGTGCCACCAGCAGATCTGGGGGACCCAATTCACCCCTCCACTTT	CATSRSGGPNSPLHF
NA	NA	TRBV6-1	TRBJ1-3	TGTGCCAGCATAGGGGGAGTCTCTGGAAACACCATATATTTT	CASIGGVSGNTIYF
NA	NA	TRBV28	TRBJ2-7	TGTGCCAGCAGAGGCAGGGCGGGCTACGAGCAGTACTTC	CASRGRAGYEQYF
NA	NA	TRBV27	TRBJ2-7	TGTGCCAGCAGTTTCGAGTCGAGCTCCTACGAGCAGTACTTC	CASSFESSSYEQYF
TRBD1	few	TRBV3-1	TRBJ1-1	TGTGCCAGCAGCCAGACAGGGTCCCCTGAAGCTTTCTTT	CASSQTGSPEAFF
NA	NA	TRBV5-1	TRBJ2-7	TGCGCCAGCAGCCCCCGGATAGACGTGTACTACGAGCAGTACTTC	CASSPRIDVYYEQYF
TRBD1	many	TRBV28	TRBJ1-5	TGTGCCAGCAGGGGACAGGCCCTCAATCAGCCCCAGCATTTT	CASRGQALNQPQHF
TRBD2	few	TRBV28	TRBJ2-1	TGTGGTACGGGAGGGCCATACAATGAGCAGTTCTTC	CGTGGPYNEQFF
NA	few	TRBV14	TRBJ2-5	TGTGCCAGCAGCCAAGCCTCCGTAGGATCAGGGCGGGAGACCCAGTACTTC	CASSQASVGSGRETQYF
NA	few	TRBV20-1	TRBJ2-1	TGCAGTGCTAGAGATCCGGAAATCAATGAGCAGTTCTTC	CSARDPEINEQFF
TRBD1	NA	TRBV7-9	TRBJ1-1	TGTGCCAGCAGCTCAGGGGGGTCCACTGAAGCTTTCTTT	CASSSGGSTEAFF
NA	NA	TRBV9	TRBJ2-7	TGTGCCAGCAGCGTAGGGGGACGCGGCCACGAGCAGTACTTC	CASSVGGRGHEQYF
NA	NA	TRBV30	TRBJ2-7	TGTGCCTGGAGTGTCGTTGATTCCTACGAGCAGTACTTC	CAWSVVDSYEQYF
NA	few	TRBV20-1	TRBJ1-1	TGCAGTGCTAGAGTTGACTTGACAGCGTACGGGGCTTTCTTT	CSARVDLTAYGAFF
TRBD1	few	TRBV7-9	TRBJ1-2	TGTGCCAGCAGCCGCGGACAGGACCTCTATGGCTACACCTTC	CASSRGQDLYGYTF
NA	NA	TRBV5-1	TRBJ2-2	TGCGCCAGCAGCTTGGCCCCGGCCCCGAACACCGGGGAGCTGTTTTTT	CASSLAPAPNTGELFF